The present entry profiles one TCR beta chain with its context. The tissue used was unsorted bulk material of about 19-33 mg. RNA and DNA were co-extracted from it with the AllPrep DNA/RNA mini kit. This record comes from a study of tumor-infiltrating lymphocytes in primary liver carcinoma. The CDR3 loop spans 12 amino acids. Looked up from germline, CDR1 is SQVTM and CDR2 is ANQGSEA. Priming with a constant-region primer yielded TCR beta cDNA from around 540 ng total RNA. The TCR beta library was amplified through three nested multiplex PCR rounds in a modified ARM-PCR procedure. PCR rounds one and two used TRBV1-TRBV30 forward primers with a C-beta reverse primer for around 10 cycles each. From the multiplex PCR reads, TCRdb called clonotypes with MiXCR, one entry per CDR3 protein. The table has approximately 100,000 distinct CDR3 sequences, about 67% seen once.

Sequenced sample: liver tumor tissue from sampling region 2. Subset defined: tumor region T2, inferior pole. This TCR came from a woman in her fifties or sixties with primary liver carcinoma and hepatitis B virus infection. The chain joins TRBV29-1 to TRBJ2-3; tentative D call: TRBD1 (5 bases). Gene TRBJ1-5 matches the end of the DNA better, so the J call may be wrong. CDR3 protein: CSTKTAGDTQHF. The CDR3 DNA reads as TGCAGCACGAAGACAGCGGGAGATACGCAGCATTTT.